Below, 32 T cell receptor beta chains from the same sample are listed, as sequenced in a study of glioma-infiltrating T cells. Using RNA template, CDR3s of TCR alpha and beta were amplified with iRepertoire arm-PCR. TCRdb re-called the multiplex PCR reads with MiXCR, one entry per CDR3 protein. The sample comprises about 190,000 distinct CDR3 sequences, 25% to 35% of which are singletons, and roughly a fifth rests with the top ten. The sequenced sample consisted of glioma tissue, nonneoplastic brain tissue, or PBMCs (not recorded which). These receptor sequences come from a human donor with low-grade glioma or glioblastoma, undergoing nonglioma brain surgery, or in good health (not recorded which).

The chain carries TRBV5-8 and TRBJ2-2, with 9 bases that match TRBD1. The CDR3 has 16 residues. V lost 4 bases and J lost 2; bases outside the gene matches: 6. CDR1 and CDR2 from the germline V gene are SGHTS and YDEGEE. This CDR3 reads CASSPGTGHNTGELFF. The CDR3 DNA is TGTGCCAGCAGCCCCGGGACAGGGCACAACACCGGGGAGCTGTTTTTT.

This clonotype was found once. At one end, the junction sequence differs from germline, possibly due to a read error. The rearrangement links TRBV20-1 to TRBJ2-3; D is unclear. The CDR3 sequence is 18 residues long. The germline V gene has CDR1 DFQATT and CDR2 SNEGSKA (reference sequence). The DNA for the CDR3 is TGCAGTGCCAGACACCTTCCGGTGCTAGGGCATAGCACAGATACTCAGTATTTT. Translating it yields CSARHLPVLGHSTDTQYF.

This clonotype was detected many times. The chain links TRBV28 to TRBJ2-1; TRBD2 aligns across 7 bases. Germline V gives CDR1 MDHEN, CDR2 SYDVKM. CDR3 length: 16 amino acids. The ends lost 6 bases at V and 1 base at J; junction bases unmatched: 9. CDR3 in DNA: TGTGCCAGCAGCCTCCGCGGGAGAGGGTCCTACAATGAGCAGTTCTTC. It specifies CASSLRGRGSYNEQFF.

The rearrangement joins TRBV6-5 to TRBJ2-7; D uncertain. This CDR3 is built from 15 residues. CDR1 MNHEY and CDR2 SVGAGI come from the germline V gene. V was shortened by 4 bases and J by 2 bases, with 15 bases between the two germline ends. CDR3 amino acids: CASSSRTWNTYEQYF. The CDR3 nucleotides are TGTGCCAGCAGTTCCCGCACCTGGAATACCTACGAGCAGTACTTC.

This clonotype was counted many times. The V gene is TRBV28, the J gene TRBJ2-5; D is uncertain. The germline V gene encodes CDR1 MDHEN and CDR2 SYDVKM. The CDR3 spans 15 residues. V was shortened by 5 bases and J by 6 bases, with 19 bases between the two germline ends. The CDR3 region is CASSREDGDFKTQYF. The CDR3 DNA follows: TGTGCCAGCAGTCGAGAAGATGGAGATTTTAAGACCCAGTACTTC.

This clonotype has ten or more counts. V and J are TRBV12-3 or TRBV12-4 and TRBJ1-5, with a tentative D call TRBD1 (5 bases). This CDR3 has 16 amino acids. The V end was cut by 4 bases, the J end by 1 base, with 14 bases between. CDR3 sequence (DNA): TGTGCCAGCAGTTCCCGGGGGGGGGTGAGCAATCAGCCCCAGCATTTT. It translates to CASSSRGGVSNQPQHF.

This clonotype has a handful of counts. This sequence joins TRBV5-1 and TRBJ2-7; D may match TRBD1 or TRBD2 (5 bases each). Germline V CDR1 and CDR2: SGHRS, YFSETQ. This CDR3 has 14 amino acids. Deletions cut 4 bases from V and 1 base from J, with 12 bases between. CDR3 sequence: CASSDRDGSYEQYF. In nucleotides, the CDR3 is TGCGCCAGCAGCGACCGGGACGGTTCCTACGAGCAGTACTTC.

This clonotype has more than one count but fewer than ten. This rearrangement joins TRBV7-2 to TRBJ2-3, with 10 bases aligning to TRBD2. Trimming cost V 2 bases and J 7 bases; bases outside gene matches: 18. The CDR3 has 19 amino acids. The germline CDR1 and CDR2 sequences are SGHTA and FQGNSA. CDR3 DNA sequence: TGTGCCAGCAGCTTATATCGCCTAGCGGGAGCAGGGAATCTGAATACGCAGTATTTT. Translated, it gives CASSLYRLAGAGNLNTQYF.

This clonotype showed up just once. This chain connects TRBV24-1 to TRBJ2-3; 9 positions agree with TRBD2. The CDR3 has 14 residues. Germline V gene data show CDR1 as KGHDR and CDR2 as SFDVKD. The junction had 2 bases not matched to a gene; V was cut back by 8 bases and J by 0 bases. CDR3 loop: CATNLAGSTDTQYF. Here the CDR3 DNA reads TGTGCCACCAACCTAGCGGGAAGCACAGATACGCAGTATTTT.

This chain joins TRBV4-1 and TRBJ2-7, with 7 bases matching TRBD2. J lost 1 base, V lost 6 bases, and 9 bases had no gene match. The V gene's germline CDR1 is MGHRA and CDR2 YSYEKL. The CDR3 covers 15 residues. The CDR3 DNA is TGCGCCAGCAGGAGACGGGAGGCCCGATCCTACGAGCAGTACTTC. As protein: CASRRREARSYEQYF.

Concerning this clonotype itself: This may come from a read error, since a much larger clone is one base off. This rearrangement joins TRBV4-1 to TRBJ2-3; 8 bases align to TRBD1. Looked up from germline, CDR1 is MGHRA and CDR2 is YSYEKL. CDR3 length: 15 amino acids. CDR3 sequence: CASSRQGPSTDRQYF. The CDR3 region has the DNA TGCGCCAGCAGTCGACAGGGGCCTAGCACAGATAGGCAGTATTTT.

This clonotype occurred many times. The DNA of the CDR3 is TGTGCCAGCACGGGTTGGAATCAGCCCCAGCATTTT. Translation: CASTGWNQPQHF. This rearrangement joins TRBV28 to TRBJ1-5; D remains unclear. Between the trimmed V and J ends, which lost 7 bases and 4 bases, there was a span of 8 bases. Germline loops: CDR1 MDHEN, CDR2 SYDVKM. The CDR3 covers 12 residues.

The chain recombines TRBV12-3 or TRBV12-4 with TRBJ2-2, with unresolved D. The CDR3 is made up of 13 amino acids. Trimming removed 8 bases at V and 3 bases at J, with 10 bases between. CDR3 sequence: CASGPLYTGELFF. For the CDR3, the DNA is TGTGCCAGCGGCCCCCTATACACCGGGGAGCTGTTTTTT.

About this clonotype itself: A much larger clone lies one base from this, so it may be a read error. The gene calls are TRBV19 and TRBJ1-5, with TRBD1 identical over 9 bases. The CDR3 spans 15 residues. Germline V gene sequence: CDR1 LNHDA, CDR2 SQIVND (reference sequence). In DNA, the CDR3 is TGTGCCAATAGTGAACAGGGGGCGAGCAATCAGCCCCAGCATTTT. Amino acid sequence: CANSEQGASNQPQHF.

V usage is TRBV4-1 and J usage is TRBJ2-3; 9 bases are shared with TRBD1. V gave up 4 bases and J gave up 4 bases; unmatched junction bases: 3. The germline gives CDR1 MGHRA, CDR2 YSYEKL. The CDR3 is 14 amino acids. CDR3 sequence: CASSRTGAADTQYF. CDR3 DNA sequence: TGCGCCAGCAGCCGGACAGGGGCCGCAGATACGCAGTATTTT.

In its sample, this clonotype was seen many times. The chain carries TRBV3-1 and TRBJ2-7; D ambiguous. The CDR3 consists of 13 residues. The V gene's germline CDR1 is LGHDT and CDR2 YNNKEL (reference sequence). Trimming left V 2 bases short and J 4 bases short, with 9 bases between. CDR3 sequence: CASSQSPLYEQYF. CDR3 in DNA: TGTGCCAGCAGCCAAAGCCCACTTTACGAGCAGTACTTC.

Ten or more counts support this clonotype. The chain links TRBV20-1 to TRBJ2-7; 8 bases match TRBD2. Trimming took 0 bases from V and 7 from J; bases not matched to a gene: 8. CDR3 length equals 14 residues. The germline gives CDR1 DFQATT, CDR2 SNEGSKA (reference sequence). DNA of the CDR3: TGCAGTGCTAGAGAGCCTAGCGGGCCCAGGGAGCAGTACTTC. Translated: CSAREPSGPREQYF.

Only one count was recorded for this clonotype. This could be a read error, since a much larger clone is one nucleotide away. CDR3 DNA: TGTGCCAGCACTCGAGTTTTGCAGGATACCCAGTACTTC. Translated: CASTRVLQDTQYF. This chain connects TRBV2 to TRBJ2-5; no clear D. This CDR3 is 13 amino acids long. Trimming removed 7 bases at V and 8 bases at J, with 17 bases between. CDR1 and CDR2 from the germline V gene are SNHLY and FYNNEI.

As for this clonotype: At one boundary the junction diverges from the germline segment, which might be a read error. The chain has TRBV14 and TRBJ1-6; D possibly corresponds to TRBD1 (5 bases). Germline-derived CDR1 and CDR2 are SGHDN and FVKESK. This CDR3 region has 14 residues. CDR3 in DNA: TGTGCCAGCATCCAAGTTGAGGGGAATTCACCCCTCCACTTT. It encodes CASIQVEGNSPLHF.

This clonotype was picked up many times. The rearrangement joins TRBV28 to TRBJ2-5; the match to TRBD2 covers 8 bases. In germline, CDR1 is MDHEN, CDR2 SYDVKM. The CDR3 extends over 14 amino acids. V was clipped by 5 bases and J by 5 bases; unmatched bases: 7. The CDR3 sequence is CASSPPGGVETQYF. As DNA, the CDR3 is TGTGCCAGCAGTCCACCCGGGGGGGTCGAGACCCAGTACTTC. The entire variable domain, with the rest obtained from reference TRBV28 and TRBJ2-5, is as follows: DVKVTQSSRYLVKRTGEKVFLECVQDMDHENMFWYRQDPGLGLRLIYFSYDVKMKEKGDIPEGYSVSREKKERFSLILESASTNQTSMYLCASSPPGGVETQYFGPGTRLLVL.

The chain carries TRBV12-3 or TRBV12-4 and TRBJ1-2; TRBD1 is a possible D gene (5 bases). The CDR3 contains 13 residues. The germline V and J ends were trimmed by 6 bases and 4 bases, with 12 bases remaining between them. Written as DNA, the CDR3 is TGTGCCAGCAGCCCTCCAGGGAGCTATGGCTACACCTTC. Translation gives CASSPPGSYGYTF.

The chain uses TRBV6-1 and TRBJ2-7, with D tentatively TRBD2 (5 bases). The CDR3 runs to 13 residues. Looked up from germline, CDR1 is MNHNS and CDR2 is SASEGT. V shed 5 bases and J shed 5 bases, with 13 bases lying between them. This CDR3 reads CASSSGGNNEQYF. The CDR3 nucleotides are TGTGCCAGCAGTAGCGGAGGAAACAACGAGCAGTACTTC.

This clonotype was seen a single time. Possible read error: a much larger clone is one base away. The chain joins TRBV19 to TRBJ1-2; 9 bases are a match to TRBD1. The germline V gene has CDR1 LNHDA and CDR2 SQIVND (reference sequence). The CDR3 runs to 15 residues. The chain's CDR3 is CASSSTGQGDYGCTF. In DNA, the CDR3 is TGTGCCAGTAGTTCAACGGGACAGGGAGACTATGGCTGCACCTTC.

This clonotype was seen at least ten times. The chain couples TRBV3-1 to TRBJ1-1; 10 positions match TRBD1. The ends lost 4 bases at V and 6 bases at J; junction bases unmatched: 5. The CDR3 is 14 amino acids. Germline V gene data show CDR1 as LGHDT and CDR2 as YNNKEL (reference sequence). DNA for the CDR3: TGTGCCAGCAGCCCGGACAGGGGGGCATCTGAAGCTTTCTTT. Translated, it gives CASSPDRGASEAFF.

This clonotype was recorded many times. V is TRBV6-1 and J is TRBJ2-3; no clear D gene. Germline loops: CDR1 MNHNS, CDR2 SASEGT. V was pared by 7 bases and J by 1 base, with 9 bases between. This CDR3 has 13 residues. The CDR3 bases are TGTGCCAGCACGTTTAAGGGCACAGATACGCAGTATTTT. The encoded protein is CASTFKGTDTQYF.

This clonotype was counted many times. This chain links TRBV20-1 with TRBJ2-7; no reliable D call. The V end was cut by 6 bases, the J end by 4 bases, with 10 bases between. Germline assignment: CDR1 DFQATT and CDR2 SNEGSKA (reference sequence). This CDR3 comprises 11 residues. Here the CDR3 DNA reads TGCAGTGCCCCGGGTTGGTACGAGCAGTACTTC. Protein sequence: CSAPGWYEQYF.

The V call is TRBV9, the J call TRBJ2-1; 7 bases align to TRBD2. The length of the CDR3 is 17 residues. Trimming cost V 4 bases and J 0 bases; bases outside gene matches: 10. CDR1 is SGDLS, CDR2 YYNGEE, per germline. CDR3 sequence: CASSPFHRGGSYNEQFF. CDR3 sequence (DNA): TGTGCCAGCAGCCCCTTCCATCGCGGGGGCTCCTACAATGAGCAGTTCTTC. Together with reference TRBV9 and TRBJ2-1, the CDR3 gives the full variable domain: DSGVTQTPKHLITATGQRVTLRCSPRSGDLSVYWYQQSLDQGLQFLIQYYNGEERAKGNILERFSAQQFPDLHSELNLSSLELGDSALYFCASSPFHRGGSYNEQFFGPGTRLTVL.

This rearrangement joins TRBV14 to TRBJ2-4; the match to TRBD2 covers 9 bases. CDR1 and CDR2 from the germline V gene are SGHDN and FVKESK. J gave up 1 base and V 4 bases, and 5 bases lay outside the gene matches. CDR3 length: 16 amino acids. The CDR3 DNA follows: TGTGCCAGCAGCCTTCACGCGGGAGGGGCCAAAAACATTCAGTACTTC. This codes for CASSLHAGGAKNIQYF.

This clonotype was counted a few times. The CDR3 region is CASSLRRENIQYF. The CDR3 DNA reads TGTGCCAGCAGCCTAAGACGGGAAAACATTCAGTACTTC. The rearrangement links TRBV3-1 to TRBJ2-4; D remains ambiguous. Deletions cut 4 bases from V and 5 bases from J, with 9 bases between. The CDR3 has 13 amino acids. Germline CDR1 reads LGHDT; CDR2 reads YNNKEL (reference sequence).

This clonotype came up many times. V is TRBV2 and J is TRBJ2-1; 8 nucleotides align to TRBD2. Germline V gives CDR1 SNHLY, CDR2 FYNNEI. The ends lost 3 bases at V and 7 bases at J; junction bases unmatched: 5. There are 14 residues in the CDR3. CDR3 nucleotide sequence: TGTGCCAGCAGTGACCCGGGACTAGATAATGAGCAGTTCTTC. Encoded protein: CASSDPGLDNEQFF.

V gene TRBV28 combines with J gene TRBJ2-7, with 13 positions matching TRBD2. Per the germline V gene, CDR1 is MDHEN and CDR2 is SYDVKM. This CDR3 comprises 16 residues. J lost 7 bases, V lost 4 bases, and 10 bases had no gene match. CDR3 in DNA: TGTGCCAGCAGTTCCTCAGGACTAGCGGGGGCCCTAGAGCAGTACTTC. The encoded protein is CASSSSGLAGALEQYF.

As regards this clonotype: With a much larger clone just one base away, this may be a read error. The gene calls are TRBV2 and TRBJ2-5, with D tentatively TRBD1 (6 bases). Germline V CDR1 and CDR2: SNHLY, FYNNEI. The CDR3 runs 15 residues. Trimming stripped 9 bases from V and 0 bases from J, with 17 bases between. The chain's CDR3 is CARSVDRRYQETQYF. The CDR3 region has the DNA TGTGCCAGAAGCGTCGACAGGCGGTACCAAGAGACCCAGTACTTC.